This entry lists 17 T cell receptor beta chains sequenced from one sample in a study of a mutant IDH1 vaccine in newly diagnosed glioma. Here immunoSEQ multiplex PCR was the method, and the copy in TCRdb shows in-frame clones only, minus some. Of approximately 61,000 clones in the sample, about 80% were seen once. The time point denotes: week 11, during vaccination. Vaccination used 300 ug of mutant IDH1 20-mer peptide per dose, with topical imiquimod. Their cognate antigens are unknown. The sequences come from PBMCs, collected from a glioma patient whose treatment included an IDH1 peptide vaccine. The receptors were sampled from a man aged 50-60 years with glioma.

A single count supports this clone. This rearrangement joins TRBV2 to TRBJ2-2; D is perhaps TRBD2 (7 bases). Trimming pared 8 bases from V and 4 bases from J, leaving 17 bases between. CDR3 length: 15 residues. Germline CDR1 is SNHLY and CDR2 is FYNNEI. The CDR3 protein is CASARRGAGTGELFF. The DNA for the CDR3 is TGTGCCAGCGCACGTCGGGGGGCGGGCACCGGGGAGCTGTTTTTT. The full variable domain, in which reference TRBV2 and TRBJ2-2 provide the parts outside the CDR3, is EPEVTQTPSHQVTQMGQEVILRCVPISNHLYFYWYRQILGQKVEFLVSFYNNEISEKSEIFDDQFSVERPDGSNFTLKIRSTKLEDSAMYFCASARRGAGTGELFFGEGSRLTVL.

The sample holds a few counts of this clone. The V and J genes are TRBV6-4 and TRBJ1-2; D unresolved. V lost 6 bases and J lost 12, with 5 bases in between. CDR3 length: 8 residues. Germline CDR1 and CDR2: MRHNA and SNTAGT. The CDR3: CASRDNTF. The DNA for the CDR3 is TGTGCCAGCAGGGATAACACCTTC.

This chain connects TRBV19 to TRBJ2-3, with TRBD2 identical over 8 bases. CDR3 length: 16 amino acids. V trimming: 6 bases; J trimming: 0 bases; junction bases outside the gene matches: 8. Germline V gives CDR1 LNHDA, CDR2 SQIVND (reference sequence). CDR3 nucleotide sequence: TGTGCCAGTAGCCGTACTAGCGGACCGAGCACAGATACGCAGTATTTT. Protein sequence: CASSRTSGPSTDTQYF.

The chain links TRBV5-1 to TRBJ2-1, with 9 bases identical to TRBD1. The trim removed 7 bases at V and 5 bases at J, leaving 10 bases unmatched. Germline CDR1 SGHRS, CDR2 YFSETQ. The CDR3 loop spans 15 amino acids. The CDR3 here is CASGLDGQGNNEQFF. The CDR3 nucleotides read TGCGCCAGCGGACTCGACGGACAGGGGAACAATGAGCAGTTCTTC.

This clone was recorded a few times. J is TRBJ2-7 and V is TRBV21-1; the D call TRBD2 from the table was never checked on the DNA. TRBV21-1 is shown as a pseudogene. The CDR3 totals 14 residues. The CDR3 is CASSKEGPSYEQYF. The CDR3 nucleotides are TGTGCCAGCAGCAAGGAGGGTCCATCCTACGAGCAGTACTTC.

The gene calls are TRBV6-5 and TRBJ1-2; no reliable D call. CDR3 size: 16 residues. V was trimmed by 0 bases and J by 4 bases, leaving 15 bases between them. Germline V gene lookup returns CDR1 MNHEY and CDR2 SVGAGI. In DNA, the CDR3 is TGTGCCAGCAGTTACTCTGGCAGCCATCATATCTATGGCTACACCTTC. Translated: CASSYSGSHHIYGYTF.

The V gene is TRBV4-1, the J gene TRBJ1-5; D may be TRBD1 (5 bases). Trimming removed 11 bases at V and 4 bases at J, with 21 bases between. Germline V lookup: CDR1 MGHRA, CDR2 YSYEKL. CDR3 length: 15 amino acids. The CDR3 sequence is CAASAGGHLNQPQHF. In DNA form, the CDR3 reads TGCGCCGCCTCAGCCGGAGGACACCTTAATCAGCCCCAGCATTTT.

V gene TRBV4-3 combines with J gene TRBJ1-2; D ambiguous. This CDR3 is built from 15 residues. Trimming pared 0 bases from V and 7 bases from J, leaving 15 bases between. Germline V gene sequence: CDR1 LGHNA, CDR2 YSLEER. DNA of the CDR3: TGCGCCAGCAGCCAAGAGATACAGACCTCAGGTGGCTACACCTTC. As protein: CASSQEIQTSGGYTF.

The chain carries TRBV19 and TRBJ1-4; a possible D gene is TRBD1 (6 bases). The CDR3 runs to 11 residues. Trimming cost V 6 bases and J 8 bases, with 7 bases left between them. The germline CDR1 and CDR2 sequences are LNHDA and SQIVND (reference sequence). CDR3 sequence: CASRRGEKLFF. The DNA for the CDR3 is TGTGCCAGTAGAAGGGGGGAAAAACTGTTTTTT.

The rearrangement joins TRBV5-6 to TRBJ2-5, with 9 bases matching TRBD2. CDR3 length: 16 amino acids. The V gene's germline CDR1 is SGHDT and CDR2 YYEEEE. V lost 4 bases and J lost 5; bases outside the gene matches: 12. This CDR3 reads CASSPTGTSRIETQYF. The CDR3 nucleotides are TGTGCCAGCAGCCCCACGGGGACTAGCAGGATTGAGACCCAGTACTTC.

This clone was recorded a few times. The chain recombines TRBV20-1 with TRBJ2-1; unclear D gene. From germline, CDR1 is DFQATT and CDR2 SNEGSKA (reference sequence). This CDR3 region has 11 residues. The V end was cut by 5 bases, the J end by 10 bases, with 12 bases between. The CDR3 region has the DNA TGCAGTGCTTCCCCGTTGGGGGAGCAGTTCTTC. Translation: CSASPLGEQFF.

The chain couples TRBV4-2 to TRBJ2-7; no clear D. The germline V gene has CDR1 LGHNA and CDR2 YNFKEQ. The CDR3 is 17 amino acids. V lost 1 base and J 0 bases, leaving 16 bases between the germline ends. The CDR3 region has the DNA TGTGCCAGCAGCCAAGTTAACGCTGGCGAGAGCTCCTACGAGCAGTACTTC. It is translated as CASSQVNAGESSYEQYF.

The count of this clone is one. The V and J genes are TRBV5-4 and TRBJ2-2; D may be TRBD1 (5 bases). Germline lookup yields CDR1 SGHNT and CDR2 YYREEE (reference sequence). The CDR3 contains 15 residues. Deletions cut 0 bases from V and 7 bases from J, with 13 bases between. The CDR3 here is CASSLAKDIGGELFF. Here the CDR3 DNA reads TGTGCCAGCAGCTTGGCGAAGGACATTGGCGGGGAGCTGTTTTTT.

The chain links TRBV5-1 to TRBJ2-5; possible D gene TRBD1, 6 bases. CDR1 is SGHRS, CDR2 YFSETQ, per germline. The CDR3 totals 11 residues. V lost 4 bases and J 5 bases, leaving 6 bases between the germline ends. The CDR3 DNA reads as TGCGCCAGCAGCCAGGGGGAGACCCAGTACTTC. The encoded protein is CASSQGETQYF.

CDR3 DNA sequence: TGTGCCAGCTCCGACAGGGTAAATGAAAAACTGTTTTTT. The encoded protein is CASSDRVNEKLFF. This sequence joins TRBV27 and TRBJ1-4, with 7 bases identical to TRBD1. Unmatched junction bases numbered 5, after V lost 8 bases and J lost 5 bases. This CDR3 contains 13 residues. CDR1 and CDR2 (germline): MNHEY, SMNVEV (reference sequence).

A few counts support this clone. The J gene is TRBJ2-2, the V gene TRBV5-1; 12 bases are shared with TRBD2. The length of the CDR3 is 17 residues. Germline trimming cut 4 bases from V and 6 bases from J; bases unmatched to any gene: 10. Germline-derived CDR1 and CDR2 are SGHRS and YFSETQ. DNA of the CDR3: TGCGCCAGCAGCGCTGGACTAGCGGGATATTCGGCCGGGGAGCTGTTTTTT. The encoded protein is CASSAGLAGYSAGELFF.

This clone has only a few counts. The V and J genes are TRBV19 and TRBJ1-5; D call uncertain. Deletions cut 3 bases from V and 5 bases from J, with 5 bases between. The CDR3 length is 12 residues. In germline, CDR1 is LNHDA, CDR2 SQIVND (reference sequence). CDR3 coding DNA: TGTGCCAGTAGTATCGACGATCAGCCCCAGCATTTT. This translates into CASSIDDQPQHF.